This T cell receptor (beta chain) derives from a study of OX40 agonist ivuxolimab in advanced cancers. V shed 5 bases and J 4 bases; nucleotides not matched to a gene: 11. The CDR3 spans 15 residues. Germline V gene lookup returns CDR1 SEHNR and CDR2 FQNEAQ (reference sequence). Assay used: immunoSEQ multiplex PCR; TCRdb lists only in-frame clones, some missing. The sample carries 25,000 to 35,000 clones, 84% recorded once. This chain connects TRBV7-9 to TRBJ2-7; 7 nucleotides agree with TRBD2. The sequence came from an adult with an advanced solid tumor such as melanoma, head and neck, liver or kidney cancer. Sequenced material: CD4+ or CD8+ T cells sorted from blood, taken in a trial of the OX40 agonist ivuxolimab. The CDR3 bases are TGTGCCAGCAGCCCCCGGGGGGACCAATTATACGAGCAGTACTTC. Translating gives CASSPRGDQLYEQYF. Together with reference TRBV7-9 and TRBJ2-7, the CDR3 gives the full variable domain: DTGVSQNPRHKITKRGQNVTFRCDPISEHNRLYWYRQTLGQGPEFLTYFQNEAQLEKSRLLSDRFSAERPKGSFSTLEIQRTEQGDSAMYLCASSPRGDQLYEQYFGPGTRLTVT.